These T cell receptor beta chains were read from a single sample in a study of shared T cell receptors in the human thymus. Measured with immunoSEQ multiplex PCR; TCRdb has only the in-frame clones, and not every one. The data contain roughly 700,000 clones, around 89% of them seen just once; the ten biggest clones take up about 0.01%. This sample also belongs to another study, concerning human thymus T cells.

Sequenced material: thymocytes. These receptors all stem from a boy in the first two years of life with a congenital heart defect. The conserved cysteine and the conserved F or W are not part of the CDR3 here.

ASRPGGTPYNEQF	TRBV5-1	TRBJ2-1
ASSQEVVGGNIQY	TRBV4-3	TRBJ2-4
ASSPWRGANNEQF	TRBV6-5	TRBJ2-1
ASSATSGRGNEQF	TRBV2	TRBJ2-1
ASSLAGGHGGTDTQY	TRBV5-4	TRBJ2-3
ASSVQGVGYNEQF	TRBV5-1	TRBJ2-1
ASSLRVSYEQY	TRBV14	TRBJ2-7
ASSTPRTGDTDTQY	TRBV9	TRBJ2-3
ASSQDWPARPYEQY	TRBV4-3	TRBJ2-7
ASSLALDFSYEQY	TRBV11-3	TRBJ2-7
ASSPPPSRGDRVTQY	TRBV19	TRBJ2-3
ASSQVGLKSGANVLT	TRBV4-2	TRBJ2-6
ASSLVEAVNTEAF	TRBV7-6	TRBJ1-1
ASSAFASAGPPPYEQY	TRBV9	TRBJ2-7
ASSPPAGADTQY	TRBV7-9	TRBJ2-3
ASSSRDKQRGSGNTIY	TRBV7-9	TRBJ1-3
ASSLLAGACTDTQY	TRBV23-1	TRBJ2-3
ASSESVTDDQPQH	TRBV25-1	TRBJ1-5
ASSQLTGTGPNSPLH	TRBV4-3	TRBJ1-6
ASSRGDGTYEQY	TRBV19	TRBJ2-7
ASSHPGEGKPYEQY	TRBV7-9	TRBJ2-7
ASSLGPSSYNEQF	TRBV28	TRBJ2-1
ASSLKRANTGELF	TRBV7-9	TRBJ2-2
ASSLYPCGSGNQPQH	TRBV7-2	TRBJ1-5
SVEDPPSGMETQY	TRBV29-1	TRBJ2-5
ATGEAGGNTIY	TRBV27	TRBJ1-3
ASSPNPSRAGVPYEQY	TRBV4-3	TRBJ2-7
ASSFWEGSAGGPHEQF	TRBV5-4	TRBJ2-1
ASLGTGVTGELF	TRBV19	TRBJ2-2
ASSRYRVPYEQY	TRBV14	TRBJ2-7
ASSFASIAGGRYEQY	TRBV7-9	TRBJ2-7
ASSFTTNTGELF	TRBV7-8	TRBJ2-2
ASRLGDRGPTYEQY	TRBV2	TRBJ2-7
ASSLDSPSGFNEQF	TRBV11-3	TRBJ2-1
ASSLKAGAENTEAF	TRBV28	TRBJ1-1
SVSGTRYQPQH	TRBV29-1	TRBJ1-5
ASSQAASSDTQY	TRBV4-3	TRBJ2-3
ASSCPDRGSYNEQF	TRBV7-9	TRBJ2-1
ASSQGRDREGRKLF	TRBV5-5	TRBJ1-4
ASTQGENTEAF	TRBV19	TRBJ1-1
ASSFLREISGANVLT	TRBV28	TRBJ2-6
ASSLNALAGDSYEQY	TRBV5-1	TRBJ2-7
ASSSTVQAYNEQF	TRBV5-6	TRBJ2-1
ASSQTIRDTQY	TRBV4-3	TRBJ2-3
ASTRDRGFTDTQY	TRBV2	TRBJ2-3
ASSGRDFTDTQY	TRBV7-6	TRBJ2-3
ASSLRTSGGTGELF	TRBV27	TRBJ2-2
ASSLKRQETQY	TRBV28	TRBJ2-5
ASSLGVWGTGHREQY	TRBV7-2	TRBJ2-7
ATSRGRNTEAF	TRBV15	TRBJ1-1
ASSMVPSDEQY	TRBV19	TRBJ2-7
ASSTGEREGLDTQY	TRBV27	TRBJ2-3
AIRDLQGSGANVLT	TRBV10-3	TRBJ2-6